This T cell receptor beta chain was found in a study of blood T cell repertoires in COVID-19. Assay: immunoSEQ multiplex PCR; the TCRdb copy retains only in-frame clones and omits some. The sample holds roughly 350,000 clones; around 91% are singletons and the top ten take roughly 3%. V trimming: 5 bases; J trimming: 4 bases; junction bases outside the gene matches: 5. The length of the CDR3 is 14 residues. Germline V lookup: CDR1 SGHTA, CDR2 FQGNSA. The sequence derives from a woman between 18 and 29 years old who had recovered from COVID-19. The chain is built from TRBV7-2 and TRBJ2-1, with 7 bases that match TRBD1. The sequenced sample consisted of peripheral blood. CDR3 DNA sequence: TGTGCCAGCAGCCGGGACAGTTTGTACAATGAGCAGTTCTTC. Protein sequence: CASSRDSLYNEQFF.